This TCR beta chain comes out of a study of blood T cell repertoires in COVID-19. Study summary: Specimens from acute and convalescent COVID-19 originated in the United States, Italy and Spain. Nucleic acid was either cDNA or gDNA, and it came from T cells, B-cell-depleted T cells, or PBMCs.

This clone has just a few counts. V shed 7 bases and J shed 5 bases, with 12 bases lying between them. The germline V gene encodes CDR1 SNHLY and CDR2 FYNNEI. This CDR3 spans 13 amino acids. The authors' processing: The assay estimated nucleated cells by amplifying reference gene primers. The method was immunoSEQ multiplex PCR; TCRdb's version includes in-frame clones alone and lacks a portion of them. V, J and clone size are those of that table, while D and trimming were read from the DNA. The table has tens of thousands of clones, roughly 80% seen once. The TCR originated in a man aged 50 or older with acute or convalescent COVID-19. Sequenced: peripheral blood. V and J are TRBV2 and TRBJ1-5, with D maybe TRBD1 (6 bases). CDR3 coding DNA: TGTGCCAGCACCCCGGACAGCCATCAGCCCCAGCATTTT. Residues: CASTPDSHQPQHF.